The 8 T cell receptor beta chains below were found in one sample sequenced in a study of T cell repertoires in cytomegalovirus infection. TCRdb independently ran MiXCR on the reads; one entry per CDR3 protein. The sample includes 300,000 or so distinct CDR3 sequences, 25% of them seen just once. Sequenced: PBMCs. These receptors came from a human donor in good health (CMV status not recorded). Some clones in this sample may be carry-over from other donors' samples.

The CDR3 is CARSPAETGQNEQYF. The CDR3 region has the DNA TGTGCCAGGAGTCCCGCCGAGACAGGGCAAAACGAGCAGTACTTC. V is TRBV28 and J is TRBJ2-7; 7 positions agree with TRBD1. V trimming: 9 bases; J trimming: 5 bases; junction bases outside the gene matches: 16. The CDR3 is made up of 15 amino acids. CDR1 and CDR2 from the germline V gene are MDHEN and SYDVKM. The whole variable domain, remainder taken from reference TRBV28 and TRBJ2-7, is DVKVTQSSRYLVKRTGEKVFLECVQDMDHENMFWYRQDPGLGLRLIYFSYDVKMKEKGDIPEGYSVSREKKERFSLILESASTNQTSMYLCARSPAETGQNEQYFGPGTRLTVT.

The rearrangement links TRBV5-1 to TRBJ2-1; TRBD2 matches 10 bases. The CDR3 has 14 residues. The J segment lost 7 bases and the V segment lost 5 bases, leaving 6 bases of the junction unmatched. CDR1 and CDR2 (germline): SGHRS, YFSETQ. Here the CDR3 DNA reads TGCGCCAGCAGACTTAGCGGGGGGTGGAATGAGCAGTTCTTC. This sequence encodes CASRLSGGWNEQFF. Complete variable domain (other parts from reference TRBV5-1 and TRBJ2-1): KAGVTQTPRYLIKTRGQQVTLSCSPISGHRSVSWYQQTPGQGLQFLFEYFSETQRNKGNFPGRFSGRQFSNSRSEMNVSTLELGDSALYLCASRLSGGWNEQFFGPGTRLTVL.

There are a few counts of this clonotype. The DNA for the CDR3 is TGCGCCAGCAGCGCCCCCCTAGCGGGGAAAAGCACAGATACGCAGTATTTT. Translation: CASSAPLAGKSTDTQYF. This rearrangement joins TRBV5-1 to TRBJ2-3, with TRBD2 identical over 9 bases. From germline, CDR1 is SGHRS and CDR2 YFSETQ. The CDR3 sequence is 17 residues long. With 4 bases clipped from V and 0 bases from J, the junction kept 9 bases outside the gene matches.

V is TRBV19 and J is TRBJ1-2; TRBD1 matches at 7 bases. V lost 1 base and J lost 3; bases outside the gene matches: 8. The CDR3 contains 16 residues. Germline-derived CDR1 and CDR2 are LNHDA and SQIVND (reference sequence). The CDR3 protein is CASSIASDRLDYGYTF. DNA for the CDR3: TGTGCCAGTAGTATAGCCTCGGACAGGCTAGACTATGGCTACACCTTC.

This clonotype was counted at least ten times. The genes are TRBV7-2 and TRBJ2-3; weak D call: TRBD2 (7 bases). Germline lookup yields CDR1 SGHTA and CDR2 FQGNSA. Deletions cut 1 base from V and 3 bases from J, with 14 bases between. The CDR3 is 16 residues long. The CDR3 DNA sequence: TGTGCCAGCAGCTTAGGTGCGGGGGCGCGGACAGATACGCAGTATTTT. It translates to CASSLGAGARTDTQYF.

This clonotype was detected once. The CDR3 nucleotides are TGTGCCATCAGTGAAGGAGGGAGACAGGCCGTTGGCTACACCTTC. Encoded protein: CAISEGGRQAVGYTF. The chain joins TRBV10-3 to TRBJ1-2; tentative D call: TRBD1 (6 bases). Trimming took off 3 bases at V and 7 bases at J, with 18 bases between the two ends. The germline gives CDR1 ENHRY, CDR2 SYGVKD. The CDR3 is made up of 15 amino acids.

This clonotype was counted ten times or more. V is TRBV7-3 and J is TRBJ2-1, with 13 bases matching TRBD2. CDR1 and CDR2 from the germline V gene are SGHTA and FQGTGA. V lost 0 bases and J lost 9; bases outside the gene matches: 5. The CDR3 is 16 amino acids. The CDR3 loop is CASSLTTSGGASEQFF. DNA of the CDR3: TGTGCCAGCAGCTTAACCACTAGCGGGGGGGCCAGTGAGCAGTTCTTC.

This rearrangement joins TRBV28 to TRBJ2-4, with D unresolved. Germline V gene sequence: CDR1 MDHEN, CDR2 SYDVKM. This CDR3 contains 15 residues. The ends were cut back, 2 bases at V and 0 bases at J, with 8 bases in the middle. The CDR3 here is CASSLISEAKNIQYF. Written as DNA, the CDR3 is TGTGCCAGCAGTTTAATTTCAGAAGCCAAAAACATTCAGTACTTC. Based on the CDR3 plus reference TRBV28 and TRBJ2-4, the full variable domain is DVKVTQSSRYLVKRTGEKVFLECVQDMDHENMFWYRQDPGLGLRLIYFSYDVKMKEKGDIPEGYSVSREKKERFSLILESASTNQTSMYLCASSLISEAKNIQYFGAGTRLSVL.